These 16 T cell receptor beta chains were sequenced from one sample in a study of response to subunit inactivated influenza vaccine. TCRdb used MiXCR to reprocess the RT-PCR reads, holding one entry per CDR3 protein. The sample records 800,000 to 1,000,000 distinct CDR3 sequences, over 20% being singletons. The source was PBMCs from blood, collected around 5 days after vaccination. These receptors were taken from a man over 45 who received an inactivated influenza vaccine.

CDR3 sequence: CASSERRGRSPLHF. The CDR3 nucleotides read TGTGCCAGCAGTGAACGCAGGGGGAGGTCACCCCTCCACTTT. This chain joins TRBV6-1 and TRBJ1-6, with 7 bases matching TRBD1. CDR1 is MNHNS, CDR2 SASEGT, per germline. V lost 2 bases, J lost 10 bases, and 5 bases stayed unmatched. CDR3 length: 14 residues.

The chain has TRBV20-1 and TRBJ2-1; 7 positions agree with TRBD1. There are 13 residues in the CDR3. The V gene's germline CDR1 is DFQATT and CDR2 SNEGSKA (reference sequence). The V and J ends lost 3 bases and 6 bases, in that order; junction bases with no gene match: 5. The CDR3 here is CSASLPGGNEQFF. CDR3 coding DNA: TGCAGTGCTAGCTTACCAGGGGGCAATGAGCAGTTCTTC.

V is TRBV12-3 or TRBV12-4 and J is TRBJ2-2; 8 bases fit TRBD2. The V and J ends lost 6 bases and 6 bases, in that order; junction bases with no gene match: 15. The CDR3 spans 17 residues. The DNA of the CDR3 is TGTGCCAGCAGCGATGCTTGGGCGGGGGGTCCGGCCGGGGAGCTGTTTTTT. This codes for CASSDAWAGGPAGELFF.

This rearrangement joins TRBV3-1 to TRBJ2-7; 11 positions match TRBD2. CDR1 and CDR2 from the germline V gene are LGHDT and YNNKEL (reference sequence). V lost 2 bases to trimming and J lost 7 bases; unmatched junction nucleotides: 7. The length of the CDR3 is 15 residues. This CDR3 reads CASSQLAGGVREQYF. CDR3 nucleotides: TGTGCCAGCAGCCAACTAGCGGGGGGAGTACGGGAGCAGTACTTC.

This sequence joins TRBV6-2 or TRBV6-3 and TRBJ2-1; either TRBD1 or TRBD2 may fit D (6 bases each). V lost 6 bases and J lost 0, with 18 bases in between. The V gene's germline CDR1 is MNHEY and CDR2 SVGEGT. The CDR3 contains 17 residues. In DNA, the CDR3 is TGTGCCAGCAGCTCCGGGGGCGAACTTAGCTCCTACAATGAGCAGTTCTTC. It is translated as CASSSGGELSSYNEQFF.

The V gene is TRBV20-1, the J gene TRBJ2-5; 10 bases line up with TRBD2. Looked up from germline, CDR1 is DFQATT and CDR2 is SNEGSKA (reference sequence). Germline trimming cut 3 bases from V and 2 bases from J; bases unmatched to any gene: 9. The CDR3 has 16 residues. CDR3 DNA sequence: TGCAGTGCTAGGGAGATTAGCGGGAGGTTTCAAGAGACCCAGTACTTC. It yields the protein CSAREISGRFQETQYF.

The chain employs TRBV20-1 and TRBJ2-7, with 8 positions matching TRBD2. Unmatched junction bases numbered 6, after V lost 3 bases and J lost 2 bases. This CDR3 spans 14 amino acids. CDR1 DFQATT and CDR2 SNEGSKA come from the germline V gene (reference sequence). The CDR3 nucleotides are TGCAGTGCTAGGGTCCCGGGACTAGCCTACGAGCAGTACTTC. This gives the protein CSARVPGLAYEQYF.

Here the CDR3 DNA reads TGCGCCAGCAGCACTGACAGGGGGCTAAACGAGCAGTACTTC. Translation gives CASSTDRGLNEQYF. The chain uses TRBV5-1 and TRBJ2-7, with TRBD1 matching over 10 bases. Germline V lookup: CDR1 SGHRS, CDR2 YFSETQ. The junction had 6 bases not matched to a gene; V was cut back by 4 bases and J by 5 bases. This CDR3 contains 14 residues.

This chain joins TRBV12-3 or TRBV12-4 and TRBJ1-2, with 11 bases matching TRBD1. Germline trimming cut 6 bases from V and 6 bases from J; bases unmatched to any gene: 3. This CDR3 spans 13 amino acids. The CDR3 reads CASRRTGGDGYTF. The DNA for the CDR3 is TGTGCCAGCAGACGGACAGGGGGCGATGGCTACACCTTC.

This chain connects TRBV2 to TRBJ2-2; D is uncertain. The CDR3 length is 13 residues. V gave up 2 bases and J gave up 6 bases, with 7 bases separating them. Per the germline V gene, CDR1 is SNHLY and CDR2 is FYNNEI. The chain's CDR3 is CASSETRSGELFF. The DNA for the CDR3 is TGTGCCAGCAGTGAAACCCGGTCCGGGGAGCTGTTTTTT.

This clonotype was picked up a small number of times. Here the CDR3 reads CASSSIAGGTGGEQFF. Written as DNA, the CDR3 is TGTGCCAGCAGCTCGATAGCGGGAGGCACGGGGGGGGAGCAGTTCTTC. V gene TRBV7-8 combines with J gene TRBJ2-1; 10 bases align to TRBD2. The germline CDR1 and CDR2 sequences are SGHVS and FQNEAQ. The V gene end was trimmed by 4 bases and the J gene end by 10 bases; junction bases not matched to a gene: 13. There are 16 residues in the CDR3.

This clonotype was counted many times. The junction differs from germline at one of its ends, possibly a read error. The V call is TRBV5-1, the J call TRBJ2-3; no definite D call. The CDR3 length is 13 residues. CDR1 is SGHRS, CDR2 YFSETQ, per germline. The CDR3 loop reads CASSSPSTDTQYF. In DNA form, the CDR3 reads TGTGCCAGCAGTTCCCCTAGCACAGATACGCAGTATTTT.

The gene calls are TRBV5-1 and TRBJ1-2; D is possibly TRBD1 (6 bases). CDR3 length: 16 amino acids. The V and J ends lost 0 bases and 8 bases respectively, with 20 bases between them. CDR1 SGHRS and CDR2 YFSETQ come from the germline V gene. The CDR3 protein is CASSLASNRGQKGYTF. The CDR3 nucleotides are TGCGCCAGCAGCTTGGCCTCTAACCGGGGACAAAAAGGCTACACCTTC.

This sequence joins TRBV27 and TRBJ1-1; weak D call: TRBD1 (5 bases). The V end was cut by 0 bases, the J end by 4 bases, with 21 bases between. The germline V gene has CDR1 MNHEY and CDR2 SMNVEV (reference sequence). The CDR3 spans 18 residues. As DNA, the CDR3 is TGTGCCAGCAGTTTATCTTGCAGGGCGAAGTTGTATTGCACTGAAGCTTTCTTT. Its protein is CASSLSCRAKLYCTEAFF.

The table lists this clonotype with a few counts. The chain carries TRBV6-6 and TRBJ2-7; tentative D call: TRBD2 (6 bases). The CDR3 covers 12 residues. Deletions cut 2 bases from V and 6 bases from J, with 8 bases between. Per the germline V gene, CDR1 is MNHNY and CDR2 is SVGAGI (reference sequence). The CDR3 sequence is CASSYAGLEQYF. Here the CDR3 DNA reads TGTGCCAGCAGTTACGCGGGGCTCGAGCAGTACTTC.

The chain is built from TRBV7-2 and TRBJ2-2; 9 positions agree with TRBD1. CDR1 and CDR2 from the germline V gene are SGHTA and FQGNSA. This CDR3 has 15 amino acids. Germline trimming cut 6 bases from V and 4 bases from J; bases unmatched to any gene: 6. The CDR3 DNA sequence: TGTGCCAGCAGGCGGGGACAGGGAACCACCGGGGAGCTGTTTTTT. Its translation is CASRRGQGTTGELFF.